Below are 9 T cell receptor beta chains sequenced from a single sample in a study of blood T cell repertoires in COVID-19. Some clones are missing from TCRdb's copy, which holds only in-frame ones; the method was immunoSEQ multiplex PCR. In the table there are 100,000 to 150,000 clones, approximately 85% of which are singletons. The specimen sequenced was peripheral blood. The source is an older man with active or convalescent COVID-19.

The rearrangement links TRBV5-6 to TRBJ1-5, with a weak D call TRBD1 (6 bases). The CDR3 contains 16 residues. The V end was cut by 3 bases, the J end by 3 bases, with 16 bases between. CDR1 SGHDT and CDR2 YYEEEE come from the germline V gene. The chain's CDR3 is CASSSGHLRYNQPQHF. The CDR3, as DNA: TGTGCCAGCAGCTCGGGACATCTCCGTTACAATCAGCCCCAGCATTTT.

CDR3 in DNA: TGTGCCAGCAGCCAAGATCCCCGTGGGGGGGCTAACTATGGCTACACCTTC. It translates to CASSQDPRGGANYGYTF. The rearrangement joins TRBV4-2 to TRBJ1-2; possibly TRBD1 for D (5 bases). Trimming pared 0 bases from V and 0 bases from J, leaving 14 bases between. There are 17 residues in the CDR3. Germline-derived CDR1 and CDR2 are LGHNA and YNFKEQ.

As regards this clone: The same CDR3 arises from other DNA sequences in this sample as well. V and J are TRBV29-1 and TRBJ2-7, with 10 bases that match TRBD1. V lost 4 bases, J lost 2 bases, and 8 bases stayed unmatched. The CDR3 is 15 residues long. The germline V gene encodes CDR1 SQVTM and CDR2 ANQGSEA. In DNA, the CDR3 is TGCAGCGTTGGGAACCGACAGGGGGCAACCTACGAGCAGTACTTC. Translation gives CSVGNRQGATYEQYF.

The chain combines TRBV11-2 with TRBJ2-5, with a weak D call TRBD2 (6 bases). Trimming left V 6 bases short and J 3 bases short, with 17 bases between. Looked up from germline, CDR1 is SGHAT and CDR2 is FQNNGV. There are 15 residues in the CDR3. This CDR3 is CASSPNPGDKETQYF. DNA for the CDR3: TGTGCCAGCAGTCCCAATCCGGGGGATAAAGAGACCCAGTACTTC.

This chain joins TRBV11-2 and TRBJ1-2, with 7 bases aligning to TRBD1. Germline CDR1 and CDR2: SGHAT and FQNNGV. Trimming removed 1 base from V and 4 bases from J; junction bases left unmatched: 3. The CDR3 spans 14 residues. This chain's CDR3 is CASSLGGQFYGYTF. Here the CDR3 DNA reads TGTGCCAGCAGCTTAGGGGGACAGTTCTATGGCTACACCTTC. The full variable domain, completed using reference TRBV11-2 and TRBJ1-2, is EAGVAQSPRYKIIEKRQSVAFWCNPISGHATLYWYQQILGQGPKLLIQFQNNGVVDDSQLPKDRFSAERLKGVDSTLKIQPAKLEDSAVYLCASSLGGQFYGYTFGSGTRLTVV.

The J gene is TRBJ1-2, the V gene TRBV27; 7 bases align to TRBD1. The CDR3 loop spans 13 amino acids. CDR1 is MNHEY and CDR2 is SMNVEV in the germline V gene (reference sequence). The V and J ends lost 4 bases and 7 bases, in that order; junction bases with no gene match: 6. The CDR3 sequence is CASSYQRGLGYTF. CDR3 bases: TGTGCCAGCAGTTATCAAAGGGGGCTTGGCTACACCTTC.

The chain has TRBV15 and TRBJ2-5, with TRBD1 matching 8 bases. After removal of 1 base from V and 2 bases from J, the junction contained 6 bases not matched to a gene. The CDR3 sequence is 16 residues long. Germline V lookup: CDR1 LNHNV, CDR2 YYDKDF (reference sequence). Here the CDR3 reads CATSRAGGGPQETQYF. CDR3 bases: TGTGCCACCAGCAGAGCAGGGGGCGGACCTCAAGAGACCCAGTACTTC. Supplemented by reference TRBV15 and TRBJ2-5, the full variable domain reads DAMVIQNPRYQVTQFGKPVTLSCSQTLNHNVMYWYQQKSSQAPKLLFHYYDKDFNNEADTPDNFQSRRPNTSFCFLDIRSPGLGDTAMYLCATSRAGGGPQETQYFGPGTRLLVL.

J is TRBJ2-7 and V is TRBV6-5; 10 bases align to TRBD1. V was clipped by 6 bases and J by 6 bases; unmatched bases: 8. Germline assignment: CDR1 MNHEY and CDR2 SVGAGI. The length of the CDR3 is 14 residues. The CDR3 bases are TGTGCCAGCAGCGTTTCCGGGACAGGGGCCGAGCAGTACTTC. This translates into CASSVSGTGAEQYF.

This rearrangement joins TRBV7-3 to TRBJ2-1; TRBD2 matches at 13 bases. Trimming removed 4 bases from V and 6 bases from J; junction bases left unmatched: 3. The V gene's germline CDR1 is SGHTA and CDR2 FQGTGA. The CDR3 consists of 15 residues. In DNA form, the CDR3 reads TGTGCCAGCAGCTCAGGACTAGCGGGAGTCAATGAGCAGTTCTTC. Translated, it gives CASSSGLAGVNEQFF.